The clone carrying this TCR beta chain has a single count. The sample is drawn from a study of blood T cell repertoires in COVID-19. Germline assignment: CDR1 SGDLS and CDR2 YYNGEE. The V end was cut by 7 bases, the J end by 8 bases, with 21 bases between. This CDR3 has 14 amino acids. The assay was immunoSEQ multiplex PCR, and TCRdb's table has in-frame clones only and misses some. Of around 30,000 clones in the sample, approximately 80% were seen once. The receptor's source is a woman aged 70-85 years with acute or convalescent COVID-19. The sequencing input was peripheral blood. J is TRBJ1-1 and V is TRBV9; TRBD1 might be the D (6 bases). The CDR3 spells CASEPGGGPSEAFF. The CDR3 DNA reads TGTGCCAGCGAGCCTGGGGGGGGGCCATCGGAAGCTTTCTTT. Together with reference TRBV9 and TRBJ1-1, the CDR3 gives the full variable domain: DSGVTQTPKHLITATGQRVTLRCSPRSGDLSVYWYQQSLDQGLQFLIQYYNGEERAKGNILERFSAQQFPDLHSELNLSSLELGDSALYFCASEPGGGPSEAFFGQGTRLTVV.